This T cell receptor beta chain was identified during a study of cytomegalovirus exposure and HLA in healthy donors (TCRdb year 2017). Concerning the study at large: An earlier analysis of 587 of the donors reported 250 to 350 Gb of sequence data and 95 million to 120 million unique TCR beta sequences obtained from around 190 million T cells. Roughly 300 gigabases of sequencing data and approximately 85 million unique TCR sequences were included in an early release covering around 650 HLA-typed donors. To decide whether each TCR beta V gene segment behaved as functional or pseudogenic, an earlier analysis of some 580 of the donors relied on high-throughput TCR beta sequencing. The later analysis used no new phenotypic data to find candidate immune exposures, relying instead on TCR beta sequences and their occurrence across donors. HLA typing covered class I and class II loci at four-digit resolution. Along with the roughly 670-subject first cohort, a separate validation cohort of over a hundred different subjects was used. The number of donors typed differed by locus, with about 620-630 for A, B, C, DRB1 and DQB1, around 500 for DQA1, 600 to 610 for DPA1, and approximately 470 for DPB1. To predict cytomegalovirus infection status, the study combined high-throughput TCR immunosequencing, statistical association of individual TCRs with disease status, and machine learning. A later analysis re-examined previously published TCR beta repertoires from 500 to 700 donors and added high-resolution HLA genotyping to investigate patterns of TCR occurrence. The aim of the study was to test whether cataloging public T cell receptors could identify signatures of past pathogen exposure. A few DR-DQ haplotypes were treated as single units for association and clustering because of strong linkage in the cohort. In a later genetic analysis, genome-wide SNP genotypes for about three fifths of the roughly 670 donors were used, and that subset was treated as a discovery cohort. Of the roughly 400 genotyped donors, 81% were placed in the genetic ancestry cluster associated with self-reported Caucasian donors. On average, 235,054 unique TCR beta nucleotide sequences were sequenced per donor among 350 to 400 genotyped donors of the cohort, with roughly a sixth of those sequences being non-productive. Every discovery cohort repertoire had been produced on one sequencing platform. The study profiled the T cell repertoires of 666 subjects by immunosequencing and related them to cytomegalovirus serostatus. Alongside the repertoire data, information on donor age, sex, ethnicity and CMV serostatus was compiled.

The method was the immunoSEQ multiplex PCR assay. The multiplex PCR relied on a mix of 60 forward primers for TCR Vbeta segments and 13 reverse primers for TCR Jbeta segments. Amplification of the CDR3 region of rearranged TCR beta genes was performed with a multiplex PCR assay on genomic DNA. Amplified TCR beta libraries were sequenced as 87-base-pair reads on the Illumina HiSeq System. The authors' pipeline ran thus. In a later analysis, approximately 74 million unique TCR beta chains were counted across the 666 repertoires, and some 10 million of these chains were shared by at least two donors. To remove PCR and sequencing errors, raw reads were error-corrected and collapsed into unique sequences using a nearest-neighbor algorithm that merged closely related sequences. CDR3 sequences were aligned to IMGT reference sequences to assign V, D and J gene segments. For a sequence to be retained, a match of at least six nucleotides to both a V gene segment and a J gene segment was required. Rearrangements were called productive when the CDR3 lacked stop codons and stayed in frame with V and J; all others were non-productive. Following IMGT convention, CDR3 was defined as the stretch from the second conserved V-encoded cysteine to the conserved J-encoded phenylalanine. The earlier analysis of about 500 of the donors excluded sequences that lacked an unambiguous match to a single V gene segment. In an earlier analysis of approximately 590 of the donors, V segments were called functional above 56.7% productive rearrangements and were called segregating when the between-donor standard deviation exceeded 5%. A statistical classification framework was developed to diagnose cytomegalovirus status using the catalog of TCR beta chain sequences. In a later analysis, V and J genes were assigned by comparing TCR nucleotide sequences against IMGT/GENE-DB human TR gene sequences. Using the TCRdist pipeline, a later analysis assigned CDR3 sequences along with most-parsimonious VDJ recombination scenarios. In a later analysis, every TCR beta chain was defined by the combination of its CDR3 amino acid sequence and its V-gene family, and reads without a unique V-gene family were dropped. To address suspected cross-contamination and a sequencing artifact, a later analysis removed approximately 590 highly shared, low-generation-probability nucleotide sequences. A later analysis calculated a clonal expansion index for each public chain from normalized within-repertoire ranks of inferred template counts. Generation probabilities in a later analysis came from a VDJ recombination model fitted to out-of-frame rearrangements, and those results were checked against IGoR. In a later analysis, hypergeometric tests were used to score TCR-TCR, TCR-HLA and TCR-CMV co-occurrence, with a repertoire-size bias correction applied to TCR pairs. A later analysis estimated false discovery rates by permuting HLA or CMV assignments 20 times. In a later analysis, co-occurring TCRs were grouped with DBSCAN, and TCRdist sequence similarity was added when clustering was performed within HLA-allele-positive subsets. Repertoires with fewer than 30,000 or more than 120,000 public chains were left out of co-occurrence clustering, as were about 5 repertoires with anomalous nucleotide sharing. TCRdb's version of the immuneACCESS table is confined to in-frame rearrangements and falls short of the full clone set. An unresolved V gene accounts for under half of the shortfall where checked; the remainder is of unknown origin. V, J and clone size are taken as reported in that table, and D and trimming were inferred from the DNA itself. The sample table contains 150,000 to 170,000 clones; only one count was recorded for approximately 72% of them. Together, the top ten hold approximately 3% of the sample.

The CDR3 measures 17 amino acids from cysteine to phenylalanine. Of the read, only the CDR3 DNA is kept; its 51 bases are in frame from base 1. According to the germline V gene, CDR1 reads SNHLY and CDR2 reads FYNNEI. V is cut back by 0 bases and J by 4 bases, with 11 bases in the junction unmatched. The cohort comprised more than 550 healthy bone marrow donors. At the time of sampling, every cohort member was nominally healthy, though immune exposures that went unrecorded were likely present. The donor tested CMV seronegative and was one of the 352 seronegative cohort members. Each donor provided a peripheral blood sample, and peripheral blood mononuclear cells were used for TCR beta sequencing. Genomic DNA extraction from the blood cell samples was performed with the Qiagen DNeasy Blood Extraction Kit. In the case of this clone: Which antigen it targets is not known. One base away there is no much larger clone; base qualities are not given.

The investigation overall reported the following: A few of the identified cytomegalovirus-associated TCR beta chains were confirmed in vitro to be specific for cytomegalovirus antigens. A further reported finding was that TCR beta sequences accurately predicted the HLA-A and HLA-B alleles for most subjects in the first cohort. A later analysis found that most CMV-associated TCR beta chains appeared HLA-restricted, with HLA associations seemingly driven largely by CMV exposure. Broadly in line with IMGT annotations, most TCR beta V segments showed up in productive rearrangements about 90% or about 30% of the time in an earlier analysis of some 590 of the donors. When HLA alleles, especially DR and DQ, strongly co-occurred, TCR associations were difficult to assign to individual alleles. In a later analysis, TCR association rates were found to vary across HLA loci, with the most associated TCRs seen for DRB1 alleles and the fewest for HLA-C alleles. The 87-base-pair reads could not distinguish some IMGT-functional V segments, including TRBV6-2 and TRBV6-3, so those segments were excluded. Because counts were too low, more than 15 rarely observed V segments, including chromosome 9 orphons, were left out of the earlier analysis of some 600 of the donors. A cluster of highly shared sequence variants was judged likely to represent a technical artifact of the sequencing pipeline. Across donors, most TCR sequences were observed very rarely, whereas some public TCRs were present in many individuals. Because HLA typing was unavailable for some donors at each locus, only the typed subset was used in association tests. Specific HLA alleles were associated with about 17,000 TCR beta sequences at a false discovery rate of 0.05 in a later analysis. According to a later genetic analysis, donors in an Asian-associated ancestry cluster had fewer N-insertions in productive TCRs than the approximately 650-donor mean. Compared with equally common non-associated chains, HLA-associated TCR beta chains in a later analysis were more clonally expanded and had lower generation probabilities. The study listed approximately 150 TCR beta chains as associated with cytomegalovirus. Several of the top co-occurrence clusters appeared to be linked to parvovirus B19, influenza, CMV and Epstein-Barr virus, according to a later analysis. Correlated functional status among segregating V segments might reflect linkage disequilibrium, but an unknown experimental factor could not be ruled out. A later genetic analysis associated a missense DCLRE1C variant with V-gene and J-gene trimming of TCR beta chains, and an independent cohort replicated the association. Cytomegalovirus status was reported to be diagnosed by the classifier with high specificity and sensitivity in both the original and validation cohorts. In this cohort, only TCR beta chains were sequenced, and detectable features were limited by the absence of alpha or paired-chain data. The only immune exposure information available for the cohort was CMV serostatus. Presence/absence analyses assumed roughly uniform sequencing depth across donors, an assumption that may not hold. It was suggested by the authors that the approach could potentially be generalized to other disease states and immunological phenotypes.

This clonotype was sampled from a man in his late teens or twenties in good health and CMV-seronegative. Sequences were obtained from PBMCs. The V and J genes are TRBV2 and TRBJ1-2; 7 middle bases align to TRBD1. The CDR3 protein sequence reads: CASSEALQGTARYGYTF. The nucleotide sequence reads as follows: TGTGCCAGCAGTGAAGCGCTTCAGGGGACAGCTCGCTATGGCTACACCTTC.